The 12 T cell receptor beta chains reported below all come from one sample, sequenced in a study of CXCR3-negative and CXCR3-positive naive CD8 T cells. Each TRB cDNA library was prepared by 5' RACE (with UMI labels). TCRdb re-called the 5' RACE reads; one entry per CDR3 protein, DNA not given. This table lists 150,000 to 180,000 distinct CDR3 sequences. Study conclusions and caveats: CXCR3-expressing naive cells carried TRB CDR3s more hydrophobic than those of CXCR3-negative naive cells.

Their antigens are not known. Sequencing was done on a sample of naive CXCR3+ CD8+ T cells from blood. The subset denotes: CD45RO-CCR7+CD27+CD95- naive CD8+ T cells expressing CXCR3 (TNR3+). Receptor source: a human donor in good health. Some clones in this sample may be carry-over from other donors' samples.

The V and J genes are TRBV20-1 and TRBJ2-7; there is no DNA to check the TCRdb D call of TRBD1. Germline loops: CDR1 DFQATT, CDR2 SNEGSKA (reference sequence). The CDR3 length is 12 residues. CDR3 sequence reads: CSARGPVNEQYF.

CDR3 in amino acids: CASSPPAGGPGETQYF. The rearrangement uses TRBV7-9 and TRBJ2-5; the TRBD2 assignment by TCRdb is unverifiable without DNA. Looked up from germline, CDR1 is SEHNR and CDR2 is FQNEAQ (reference sequence). The CDR3 runs to 16 residues.

The chain recombines TRBV4-3 with TRBJ1-1; TCRdb reports TRBD1, a call that lacks DNA to check it against. The CDR3 covers 15 residues. Germline CDR1 is LGHNA and CDR2 is YSLEER. CDR3 region: CASSQDRGPGTEAFF.

This rearrangement joins TRBV28 to TRBJ2-7; the D gene TCRdb calls, TRBD2, cannot be checked with no DNA. The V gene's germline CDR1 is MDHEN and CDR2 SYDVKM. This CDR3 contains 16 residues. The CDR3 loop is CASSLQWTSGRDEQYF.

The rearrangement joins TRBV3-1 to TRBJ2-1; TCRdb lists TRBD2, though no DNA is available to test this call. Germline-derived CDR1 and CDR2 are LGHDT and YNNKEL (reference sequence). The CDR3 is 16 amino acids. CDR3 in amino acids: CASSQEIGLAIYEQFF.

This chain uses TRBV3-1 with TRBJ1-1; TCRdb lists TRBD1, though no DNA is available to test this call. This CDR3 is 16 amino acids long. Germline V gene data show CDR1 as LGHDT and CDR2 as YNNKEL (reference sequence). The CDR3: CASSQEGRALDTEAFF.

This chain links TRBV20-1 with TRBJ2-1. Germline CDR1 is DFQATT and CDR2 is SNEGSKA (reference sequence). The length of the CDR3 is 16 residues. Here the CDR3 reads CSARDKTGGPYNEQFF.

V is TRBV7-2 and J is TRBJ2-5; TCRdb indicates TRBD2, and absent DNA this call remains unverified. The CDR3 length is 18 residues. Germline V gene data show CDR1 as SGHTA and CDR2 as FQGNSA. The CDR3: CASSLRLAGGLSQETQYF.

This sequence joins TRBV7-9 and TRBJ2-5; lacking DNA, the TRBD2 call made by TCRdb goes unchecked. The CDR3 covers 15 residues. Germline V CDR1 and CDR2: SEHNR, FQNEAQ (reference sequence). The CDR3 here is CASSLTTSGVETQYF.

The rearrangement links TRBV6-6 to TRBJ2-7; TCRdb's D call of TRBD1 is untestable without DNA. There are 14 residues in the CDR3. The germline gives CDR1 MNHNY, CDR2 SVGAGI (reference sequence). The CDR3 spells CASSGPGQIYEQYF.

The chain carries TRBV7-9 and TRBJ1-1; without DNA, the TCRdb call of TRBD1 cannot be checked. This CDR3 has 13 amino acids. Germline values: CDR1 SEHNR, CDR2 FQNEAQ (reference sequence). CDR3 sequence reads: CASSLDRATEAFF.

The rearrangement joins TRBV7-6 to TRBJ2-3. CDR1 SGHVS and CDR2 FNYEAQ come from the germline V gene. The CDR3 has 15 residues. This chain's CDR3 is CASSSSLLSTDTRYF.